This T cell receptor beta chain was sequenced in a study of blood T cells in healthy people across ages (dated by TCRdb to the mid-2010s). Background for the entire study: Template switching captured roughly one uniquely barcoded TCR beta cDNA molecule per two T cells in model experiments. Using deep sequencing normalized with unique cDNA molecular identifiers, the study measured how TCR beta repertoire diversity changes with age. Donors were grouped into four age groups: young (average roughly 15 years), middle-aged (over 35), aged (around 56) and long-lived (roughly 80). To avoid experimental bias, donors of different ages were randomly spread across the sequencing lanes. The study analyzed two additional independent replicas of 1 million unique cDNA reads from the same blood draw for two donors, one aged 18 to 29 and one aged 80 or older.

Study-wide conclusions, independent of this receptor: A strong correlation was found between observed TCR beta diversity and the percentage of naive T cells measured by flow cytometry. Because the CMV infection status of the donors was unknown, age-related changes in expanded clonotypes may potentially have been confounded. Compared with the aged group, the long-lived group had more naive CD4+ T cells, fewer expanded clones and increased TCR diversity, suggesting age selection. Bulk unsorted PBMC profiling prevented conclusive comparison of naive and antigen-experienced compartments. As age increased, observed TCR beta diversity per million T cells dropped in a roughly linear way, and a significant reduction was already evident by age approximately 40. Estimates of total diversity based on one million sequenced T cells were considered lower bounds and underestimates.

To prepare the library, 5' RACE was applied. Sequencing used an Illumina HiSeq 2500. The second PCR ran for about 6 to 12 cycles and used a J-beta primer mix along with a sample-barcoded 5' primer. A unique molecular identifier was introduced onto each TCR beta cDNA molecule by a template-switch 5' adaptor carrying 12 random nucleotides. Each sample yielded at least 3 million CDR3-containing paired-end reads. All of the RNA was converted into first-strand cDNA using the Mint cDNA synthesis kit, with a TRBC-specific oligonucleotide serving as the primer. Following uracil-DNA glycosylase treatment, a first 18-cycle PCR with universal primers M1SS and BC2_uni_R was performed on all cDNA. As for the original processing: Normalization of each sample was performed by random selection of 1 million high-quality reads, each carrying a distinct molecular identifier. Reads with shared molecular identifiers were discarded instead of being binned into consensus sequences. MiTCR, run with a Q25 quality threshold and the strictest error-elimination algorithm, handled CDR3 identification, clonotype clustering and error correction. A nonparametric unseen species model with Euler transformation was used to estimate lower-bound total TCR beta diversity. The raw public reads went through TCRdb reprocessing: fastp at Q25, MiXCR clone calling, in-frame beta chains kept. Every entry covers one CDR3 protein and lists the most common genes and DNA from its rows. TCRdb's processing, not the study's, gives the V and J calls here. The sample table records hundreds of thousands of distinct CDR3 sequences; more than 55% of these occur just once. Of the sample, roughly 25% falls within the top ten clones.

Its CDR3 holds 15 amino acids, cysteine through phenylalanine. Only the CDR3 DNA is retained, 45 bases long and in frame from the first base. For CDR1 and CDR2, the germline V gene lists SGHVS and FQNEAQ. On this clonotype: What this receptor recognizes is not known. At one end the junction does not follow the germline gene, possibly because of a read error.

Donors were approximately 42 systemically healthy Caucasian individuals from Russia aged about 6 to 100 years. About 9.6 milliliters of peripheral blood were collected from each donor into EDTA-treated Vacutainer tubes. Ficoll-Paque density-gradient centrifugation was used to isolate PBMCs, with at least 7 million per sample. Trizol reagent was used to extract total RNA from PBMCs, with at least 5 micrograms per sample. For every donor, an aliquot of PBMCs went through flow cytometry to measure the percentages of naive CD45RAhigh/CD27high T cells. This TCR was sampled from a middle-aged man in good health. The chain was built from TRBV7-8 and TRBJ1-2, with TRBD1 as a weak D call on 5 bases. Specimen: blood. In nucleotides, the sequence is TGTGCCAGCGGACCTCTGAGGGGAGTTGACTATGGCTACACTTTC. Its protein is CASGPLRGVDYGYTF. Where the CDR3 stops, the reference TRBV7-8 and TRBJ1-2 genes take over; the full variable domain is GAGVSQSPRYKVAKRGQDVALRCDPISGHVSLFWYQQALGQGPEFLTYFQNEAQLDKSGLPSDRFFAERPEGSVSTLKIQRTQQEDSAVYLCASGPLRGVDYGYTFGSGTRLTVV.